What follows are 16 T cell receptor beta chains derived from one specimen sequenced in a study of cytomegalovirus exposure and HLA in healthy donors. Profiling relied on immunoSEQ multiplex PCR, and the TCRdb table lists in-frame clones only, not all of them. The sample has about 360,000 clones; more than 80% are singletons. What was sequenced was PBMCs. These receptor sequences come from a woman under 30 in good health and CMV-seronegative.

V is TRBV4-1 and J is TRBJ2-5; 10 bases map to TRBD2. Looked up from germline, CDR1 is MGHRA and CDR2 is YSYEKL. Trimming at V came to 0 bases and at J to 4 bases, leaving 5 bases not matched to a gene. The length of the CDR3 is 16 residues. The CDR3 DNA is TGCGCCAGCAGCCAAGATAAGCGGGGGGGCGGAGAGACCCAGTACTTC. Translation gives CASSQDKRGGGETQYF.

This chain uses TRBV6-5 with TRBJ1-4, with D possibly being TRBD1 (5 bases). CDR3 length: 14 amino acids. With 2 bases removed from V and 8 bases from J, the gap between germline ends came to 12 bases. The germline CDR1 and CDR2 sequences are MNHEY and SVGAGI. CDR3 sequence: CASSYRGFQEKLFF. In nucleotides, the CDR3 is TGTGCCAGCAGTTACCGGGGGTTTCAGGAAAAACTGTTTTTT.

The rearrangement uses TRBV5-1 and TRBJ2-5, with D maybe TRBD2 (5 bases). The V end was cut by 0 bases, the J end by 11 bases, with 14 bases between. The CDR3 sequence is 13 residues long. Germline CDR1 SGHRS, CDR2 YFSETQ. The CDR3 is CASSLAEGLYQYF. CDR3 DNA sequence: TGCGCCAGCAGCTTGGCCGAGGGTCTTTATCAGTACTTC.

The chain uses TRBV2 and TRBJ2-2; D unresolved. The CDR3 is 15 residues long. Trimming stripped 4 bases from V and 7 bases from J, with 16 bases between. Germline V gene lookup returns CDR1 SNHLY and CDR2 FYNNEI. CDR3 coding DNA: TGTGCCAGCAGTGTGTTGCGGCCGATGGACGGGGAGCTGTTTTTT. Its protein product is CASSVLRPMDGELFF.

The chain joins TRBV5-6 to TRBJ2-1; D is undetermined. CDR3 length: 14 residues. With 2 bases removed from V and 1 base from J, the gap between germline ends came to 7 bases. Germline loops: CDR1 SGHDT, CDR2 YYEEEE. The CDR3 bases are TGTGCCAGCAGCTTAGAGGAGTCCTACAATGAGCAGTTCTTC. Its translation: CASSLEESYNEQFF.

The table lists this clone with a few counts. The rearrangement joins TRBV19 to TRBJ1-2, with D perhaps TRBD1 (6 bases). Germline assignment: CDR1 LNHDA and CDR2 SQIVND (reference sequence). Trimming stripped 4 bases from V and 12 bases from J, with 12 bases between. The CDR3 runs 11 residues. DNA for the CDR3: TGTGCCAGTAGTACAAGACAGGAAAACACCTTC. Protein sequence: CASSTRQENTF.

The chain couples TRBV4-1 to TRBJ2-1; TRBD2 is a possible D gene (6 bases). V was clipped by 3 bases and J by 2 bases, with 14 bases between them. Germline lookup yields CDR1 MGHRA and CDR2 YSYEKL. The CDR3 covers 16 residues. DNA for the CDR3: TGCGCCAGCAGCCATTCCGGGACTGCTACCTACAATGAGCAGTTCTTC. It yields the protein CASSHSGTATYNEQFF.

The chain recombines TRBV15 with TRBJ2-7, with TRBD2 identical over 8 bases. Trimming at V came to 8 bases and at J to 3 bases, leaving 12 bases not matched to a gene. Germline CDR1 and CDR2: LNHNV and YYDKDF (reference sequence). The CDR3 covers 15 residues. Written as DNA, the CDR3 is TGTGCCACCCGAGACGGGAGGGCACTTAACTACGAGCAGTACTTC. Its protein product is CATRDGRALNYEQYF.

The chain recombines TRBV6-5 with TRBJ2-7, with 9 bases matching TRBD1. This CDR3 is built from 12 residues. The trim removed 7 bases at V and 6 bases at J, leaving 4 bases unmatched. Germline CDR1 reads MNHEY; CDR2 reads SVGAGI. This CDR3 is CASKGQGGEQYF. DNA for the CDR3: TGTGCCAGCAAGGGACAGGGTGGCGAGCAGTACTTC.

The chain combines TRBV13 with TRBJ2-3; D ambiguous. The V end lost 3 bases, the J end lost 6 bases, and 7 bases lay between the germline ends. Germline V gives CDR1 PRHDT, CDR2 FYEKMQ (reference sequence). The CDR3 spans 12 residues. CDR3 bases: TGTGCCAGCAGCTTCCGACTTGATACGCAGTATTTT. It encodes CASSFRLDTQYF. Drawing the rest from reference TRBV13 and TRBJ2-3, the complete variable domain is AAGVIQSPRHLIKEKRETATLKCYPIPRHDTVYWYQQGPGQDPQFLISFYEKMQSDKGSIPDRFSAQQFSDYHSELNMSSLELGDSALYFCASSFRLDTQYFGPGTRLTVL.

This clone was picked up a small number of times. The DNA for the CDR3 is TGCGCCAGCCGGCGGATCGGACAGGGTGCATCCTATGGCTACACCTTC. It codes for CASRRIGQGASYGYTF. V usage is TRBV4-1 and J usage is TRBJ1-2, with 8 bases matching TRBD1. V lost 8 bases and J lost 4; bases outside the gene matches: 15. The CDR3 is 16 residues long. Germline CDR1 reads MGHRA; CDR2 reads YSYEKL.

The rearrangement uses TRBV30 and TRBJ2-7, with 8 bases matching TRBD1. The germline CDR1 and CDR2 sequences are GTSNPN and SVGIG (reference sequence). This CDR3 spans 13 amino acids. J gave up 3 bases and V 3 bases, and 4 bases lay outside the gene matches. CDR3: CAWSPGGVYEQYF. CDR3 in DNA: TGTGCCTGGAGCCCAGGGGGCGTCTACGAGCAGTACTTC.

This chain uses TRBV10-3 with TRBJ1-1; 7 bases fit TRBD1. CDR1 and CDR2 (germline): ENHRY, SYGVKD. With 3 bases clipped from V and 2 bases from J, the junction kept 12 bases outside the gene matches. The CDR3 is 17 amino acids. The CDR3 DNA follows: TGTGCCATCAGTGACCTTATAGGGACAGCTACCAACACTGAAGCTTTCTTT. This codes for CAISDLIGTATNTEAFF.

The chain is built from TRBV20-1 and TRBJ2-7; 11 bases are shared with TRBD2. J lost 6 bases, V lost 5 bases, and 0 bases had no gene match. The CDR3 is 11 amino acids. Germline values: CDR1 DFQATT, CDR2 SNEGSKA (reference sequence). The CDR3 coding sequence is TGCAGTGCTGGACTAGCGGGCGAGCAGTACTTC. As protein: CSAGLAGEQYF.

The chain uses TRBV5-1 and TRBJ2-3; 8 bases fit TRBD2. The CDR3 spans 14 residues. CDR1 SGHRS and CDR2 YFSETQ come from the germline V gene. J lost 1 base, V lost 2 bases, and 0 bases had no gene match. The CDR3 bases are TGCGCCAGCAGCTTTAGCGGGGGCACAGATACGCAGTATTTT. Residues: CASSFSGGTDTQYF.

The chain employs TRBV7-2 and TRBJ2-2; D unresolved. This CDR3 has 15 residues. V dropped 5 bases and J dropped 3 bases, with 13 bases sitting between them. Germline assignment: CDR1 SGHTA and CDR2 FQGNSA. The CDR3 DNA reads TGTGCCAGCAGCCTAGTCGCCACGGACACCGGGGAGCTGTTTTTT. It translates to CASSLVATDTGELFF.